In its sample, the clone carrying this TCR beta chain was seen once. The V end was cut by 6 bases, the J end by 8 bases, with 19 bases between. Germline-derived CDR1 and CDR2 are MDHEN and SYDVKM. The CDR3 sequence is 15 residues long. This record comes from a study of OX40 agonist ivuxolimab in advanced cancers. Background on the study: Ivuxolimab, an agonistic anti-OX40 (CD134) antibody, was given to patients. Patients with hepatocellular carcinoma, melanoma, renal cell or head and neck cancer made up the dose-escalation patients. Past anti-PD-1, anti-PD-L1 or anti-CTLA-4 therapy was accepted, and 35% to 45% had received some.

TCRdb's table, derived via immunoSEQ multiplex PCR, lists solely in-frame clones and lacks some. The sample carries tens of thousands of clones, roughly four fifths recorded once. The chain joins TRBV28 to TRBJ1-4; a weak D match, TRBD1 (5 bases). The sequenced sample was CD4+ or CD8+ T cells sorted from blood, obtained in a trial of the OX40 agonist ivuxolimab. The origin of this receptor is an adult with an advanced solid tumor such as melanoma, head and neck, liver or kidney cancer. Here the CDR3 DNA reads TGTGCCAGCAGCCCCGGGGGATCTTTCGGCGAAAAACTGTTTTTT. Protein sequence: CASSPGGSFGEKLFF.